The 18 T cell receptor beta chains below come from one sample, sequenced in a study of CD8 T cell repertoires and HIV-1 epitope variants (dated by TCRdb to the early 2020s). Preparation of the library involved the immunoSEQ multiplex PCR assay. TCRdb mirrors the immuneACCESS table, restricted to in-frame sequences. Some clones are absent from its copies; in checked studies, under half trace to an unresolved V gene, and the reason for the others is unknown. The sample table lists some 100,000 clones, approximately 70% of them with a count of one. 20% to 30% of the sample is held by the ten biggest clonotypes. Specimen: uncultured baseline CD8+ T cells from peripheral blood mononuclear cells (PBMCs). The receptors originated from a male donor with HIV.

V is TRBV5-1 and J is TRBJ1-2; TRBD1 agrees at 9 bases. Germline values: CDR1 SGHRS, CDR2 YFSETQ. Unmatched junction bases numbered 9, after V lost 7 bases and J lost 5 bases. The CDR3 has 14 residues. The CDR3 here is CASAGTGTNYGYTF. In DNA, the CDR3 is TGCGCCAGCGCCGGGACAGGGACGAATTATGGCTACACCTTC.

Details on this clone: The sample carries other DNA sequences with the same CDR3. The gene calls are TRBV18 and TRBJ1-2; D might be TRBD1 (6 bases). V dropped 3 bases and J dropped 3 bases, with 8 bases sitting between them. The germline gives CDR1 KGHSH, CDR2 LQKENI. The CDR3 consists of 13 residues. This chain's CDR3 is CASSPSGDYGYTF. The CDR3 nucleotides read TGTGCCAGCTCACCTTCAGGGGACTATGGCTACACCTTC.

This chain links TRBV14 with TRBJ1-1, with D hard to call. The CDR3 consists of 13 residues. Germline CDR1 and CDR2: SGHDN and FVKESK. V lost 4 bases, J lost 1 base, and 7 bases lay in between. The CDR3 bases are TGTGCCAGCAGCCTGGGGTGGAACACTGAAGCTTTCTTT. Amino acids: CASSLGWNTEAFF.

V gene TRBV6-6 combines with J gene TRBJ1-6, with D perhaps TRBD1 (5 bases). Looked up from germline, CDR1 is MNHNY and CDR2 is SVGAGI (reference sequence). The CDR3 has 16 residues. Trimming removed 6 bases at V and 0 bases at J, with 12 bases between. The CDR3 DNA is TGTGCCAGCAGCCAAAGTGACAGCTCCTATAATTCACCCCTCCACTTT. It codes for CASSQSDSSYNSPLHF.

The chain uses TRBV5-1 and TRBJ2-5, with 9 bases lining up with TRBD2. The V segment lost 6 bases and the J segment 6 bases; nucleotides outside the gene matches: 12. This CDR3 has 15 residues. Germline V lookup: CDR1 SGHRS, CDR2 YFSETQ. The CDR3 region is CASNPSGTSTQTQYF. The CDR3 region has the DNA TGCGCCAGCAATCCTTCCGGGACTAGCACGCAGACCCAGTACTTC.

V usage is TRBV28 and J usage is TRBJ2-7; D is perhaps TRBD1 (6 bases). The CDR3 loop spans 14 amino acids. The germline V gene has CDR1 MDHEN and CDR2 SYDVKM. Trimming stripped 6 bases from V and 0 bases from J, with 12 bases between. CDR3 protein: CASSHQGPSYEQYF. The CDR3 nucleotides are TGTGCCAGCAGCCATCAGGGGCCCTCCTACGAGCAGTACTTC.

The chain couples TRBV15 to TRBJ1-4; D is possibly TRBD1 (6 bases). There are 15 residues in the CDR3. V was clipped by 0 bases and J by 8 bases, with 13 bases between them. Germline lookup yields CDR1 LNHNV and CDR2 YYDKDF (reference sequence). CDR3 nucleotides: TGTGCCACCAGCAGAGATACGGGGGCTCGGGAAAAACTGTTTTTT. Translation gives CATSRDTGAREKLFF.

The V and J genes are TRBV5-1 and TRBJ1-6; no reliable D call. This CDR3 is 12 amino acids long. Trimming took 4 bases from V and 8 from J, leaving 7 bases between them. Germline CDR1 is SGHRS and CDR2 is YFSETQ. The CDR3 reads CASSTEHSPLHF. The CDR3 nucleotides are TGCGCCAGCAGCACAGAACATTCACCCCTCCACTTT.

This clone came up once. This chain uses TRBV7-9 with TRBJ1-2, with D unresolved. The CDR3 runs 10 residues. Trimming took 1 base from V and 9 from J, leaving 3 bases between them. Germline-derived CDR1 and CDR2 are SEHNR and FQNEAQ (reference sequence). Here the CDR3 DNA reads TGTGCCAGCAGCTTAGGGAGCTACACCTTC. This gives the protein CASSLGSYTF.

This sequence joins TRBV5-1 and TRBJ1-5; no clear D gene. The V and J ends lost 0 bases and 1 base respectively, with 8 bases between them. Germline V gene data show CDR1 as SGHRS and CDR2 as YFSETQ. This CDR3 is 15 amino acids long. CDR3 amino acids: CASSLDTDSNQPQHF. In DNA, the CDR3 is TGCGCCAGCAGCTTGGATACGGACAGCAATCAGCCCCAGCATTTT.

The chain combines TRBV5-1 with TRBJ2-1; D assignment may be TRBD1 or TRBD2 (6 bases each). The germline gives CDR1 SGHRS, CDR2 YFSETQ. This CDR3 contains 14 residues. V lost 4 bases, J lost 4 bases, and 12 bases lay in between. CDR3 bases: TGCGCCAGCAGCCCCGGGGGCAGATACAATGAGCAGTTCTTC. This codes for CASSPGGRYNEQFF.

The CDR3 nucleotides read TGTGCCAGCAGTTTATATGGGAGGACCCAGTACTTC. Its protein is CASSLYGRTQYF. The V gene is TRBV28, the J gene TRBJ2-5, with D perhaps matching TRBD2 (5 bases). CDR3 length: 12 residues. Looked up from germline, CDR1 is MDHEN and CDR2 is SYDVKM. Between the trimmed V and J ends, which lost 1 base and 7 bases, there was a span of 7 bases.

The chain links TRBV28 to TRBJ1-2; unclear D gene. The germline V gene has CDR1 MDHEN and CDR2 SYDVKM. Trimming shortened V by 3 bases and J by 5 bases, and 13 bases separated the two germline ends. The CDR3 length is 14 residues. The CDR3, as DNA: TGTGCCAGCAGTTTTGGAGTCTTACGATATGGCTACACCTTC. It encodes CASSFGVLRYGYTF.

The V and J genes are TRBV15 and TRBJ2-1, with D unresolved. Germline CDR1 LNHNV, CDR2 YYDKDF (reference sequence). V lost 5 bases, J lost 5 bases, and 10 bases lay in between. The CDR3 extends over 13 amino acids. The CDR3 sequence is CATSWTENNEQFF. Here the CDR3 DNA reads TGTGCCACCAGCTGGACGGAAAACAATGAGCAGTTCTTC.

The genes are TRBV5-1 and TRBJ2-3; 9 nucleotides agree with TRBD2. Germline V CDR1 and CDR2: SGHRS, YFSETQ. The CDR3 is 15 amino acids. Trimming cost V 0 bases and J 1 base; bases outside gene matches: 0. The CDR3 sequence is CASSLVAGGTDTQYF. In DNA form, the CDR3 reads TGCGCCAGCAGCTTGGTAGCGGGGGGCACAGATACGCAGTATTTT.

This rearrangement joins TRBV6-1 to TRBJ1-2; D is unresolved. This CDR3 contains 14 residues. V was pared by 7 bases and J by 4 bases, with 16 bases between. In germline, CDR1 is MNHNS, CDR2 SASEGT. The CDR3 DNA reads TGTGCCAGCATCATGGAGAGGGCGGGCTATGGCTACACCTTC. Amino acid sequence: CASIMERAGYGYTF.

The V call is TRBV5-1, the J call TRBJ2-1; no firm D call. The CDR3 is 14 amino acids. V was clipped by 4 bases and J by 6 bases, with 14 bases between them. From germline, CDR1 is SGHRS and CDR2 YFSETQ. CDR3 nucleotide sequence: TGCGCCAGCAGCGCCCTTACTGGGCTCAATGAGCAGTTCTTC. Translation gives CASSALTGLNEQFF.

CDR3 sequence reads: CASSLLGLAYEQYF. In nucleotides, the CDR3 is TGTGCCAGCAGCTTACTGGGACTAGCTTACGAGCAGTACTTC. The chain carries TRBV7-2 and TRBJ2-7; 9 bases map to TRBD2. Trimming at V came to 2 bases and at J to 4 bases, leaving 3 bases not matched to a gene. Germline CDR1 reads SGHTA; CDR2 reads FQGNSA. This CDR3 has 14 amino acids.